The rows below give T cell receptor beta chains drawn from one sample of a study of blood T cell repertoires in COVID-19. Generated by immunoSEQ multiplex PCR, the TCRdb table keeps only in-frame clones and is missing some. Of around 250,000 clones in the sample, roughly 86% were seen once. Sample: PBMCs or T cells enriched from blood (not recorded which). These receptors were collected from a woman in her fifties or sixties who had recovered from COVID-19. Each CDR3 is given with its conserved first and last residue. The D gene is left open where the match is weak. Clone size is not always given. Where it is, it says once, few, many or a class for expanded clones.

cdr3_length j_call d_call v_call clone_size cdr3_aa cdr3_nt
12 TRBJ1-2 - TRBV4-3 few CASSQTNYGYTF TGCGCCAGCAGCCAGACAAACTATGGCTACACCTTC
11 TRBJ1-2 - TRBV29-1 - CSARGNYGYTF TGCAGCGCCCGAGGGAACTATGGCTACACCTTC
15 TRBJ2-2 - TRBV29-1 - CSAPLAGADTGELFF TGCAGCGCACCTCTGGCAGGGGCGGACACCGGGGAGCTGTTTTTT
15 TRBJ2-2 - TRBV4-2 - CASSQGTDFTGELFF TGTGCCAGCAGCCAAGGGACAGATTTCACCGGGGAGCTGTTTTTT
14 TRBJ2-2 - TRBV9 - CASSERLETGELFF TGTGCCAGCAGCGAGAGACTAGAAACCGGGGAGCTGTTTTTT
15 TRBJ1-1 TRBD1 TRBV5-1 - CASSVTGGSNTEAFF TGCGCCAGCAGCGTCACAGGGGGATCGAACACTGAAGCTTTCTTT
14 TRBJ1-4 - TRBV30 - CAWSSKGLGEKLFF TGTGCCTGGAGTTCCAAGGGGCTCGGTGAGAAACTGTTTTTT
16 TRBJ2-3 TRBD2 TRBV5-1 - CASSPRLAGWADTQYF TGCGCCAGCAGCCCCCGACTAGCGGGCTGGGCAGATACGCAGTATTTT
15 TRBJ1-6 - TRBV2 - CASREQGLAASPLHF TGTGCCAGCAGAGAACAGGGCCTTGCGGCTTCACCCCTCCACTTT
20 TRBJ2-5 TRBD2 TRBV7-8 - CASSLDGTSGRWTSRETQYF TGTGCCAGCAGCTTAGATGGGACTAGCGGGAGGTGGACAAGTCGGGAGACCCAGTACTTC
13 TRBJ1-1 - TRBV5-8 - CASSRWEGGEAFF TGTGCCAGCAGCCGTTGGGAGGGAGGTGAAGCTTTCTTT
14 TRBJ2-2 - TRBV7-2 - CASSLVWSKGELFF TGTGCCAGCAGCTTAGTCTGGAGCAAAGGGGAGCTGTTTTTT
15 TRBJ1-2 TRBD1 TRBV6-5 - CASSYSRTGNYGYTF TGTGCCAGCAGTTACTCGCGGACAGGTAACTATGGCTACACCTTC
16 TRBJ2-3 TRBD2 TRBV7-2 once CASSLVTGGVRDTQYF TGTGCCAGCAGCTTAGTCACCGGGGGGGTCCGGGATACGCAGTATTTT
14 TRBJ2-1 TRBD2 TRBV27 - CASSQVGRWDEQFF TGTGCCAGCAGTCAAGTCGGGAGGTGGGATGAGCAGTTCTTC
15 TRBJ2-3 TRBD2 TRBV19 few CASSLTSGEADTQYF TGTGCCAGTAGCCTGACTAGCGGGGAGGCAGATACGCAGTATTTT
14 TRBJ2-7 - TRBV7-2 - CASSPLRSSYEQYF TGTGCCAGCAGCCCCTTGCGTAGCTCCTACGAGCAGTACTTC
15 TRBJ1-5 - TRBV6-5 once CASINSGYSNQPQHF TGTGCCAGCATCAATTCAGGATATAGCAATCAGCCCCAGCATTTT
14 TRBJ2-7 - TRBV10-3 - CAISELGSSYEQYF TGTGCCATCAGTGAACTAGGCAGCTCCTACGAGCAGTACTTC
14 TRBJ1-1 - TRBV7-6 once CASSTGLMNTEAFF TGTGCCAGCAGCACAGGGTTAATGAACACTGAAGCTTTCTTT
10 TRBJ1-3 - TRBV6-6 - CASGYDTIYF TGTGCCTCAGGGTACGACACCATATATTTT
14 TRBJ2-1 TRBD1 TRBV2 - CASILPGGINEQFF TGTGCCAGCATTCTTCCAGGGGGCATCAATGAGCAGTTCTTC
14 TRBJ1-2 TRBD1 TRBV11-2 - CASSPDRVLYGYTF TGTGCCAGCAGCCCAGACAGGGTTCTCTATGGCTACACCTTC
13 TRBJ2-5 - TRBV3-1/TRBV3-2 - CASSLGGQETQYF TGTGCCAGCAGTCTAGGTGGTCAAGAGACCCAGTACTTC
16 TRBJ2-7 TRBD1 TRBV4-1 - CASSQGLGQGFQSPIF TGCGCCAGCAGCCAAGGACTGGGACAGGGCTTCCAAAGTCCAATCTTC
12 TRBJ2-7 - TRBV28 once CASTRGVYEQYF TGTGCCAGCACCAGGGGTGTGTACGAGCAGTACTTC
13 TRBJ1-1 TRBD1 TRBV14 - CASSDRQGARAFF TGTGCCAGCAGCGACAGACAGGGGGCTCGGGCTTTCTTT
15 TRBJ2-1 TRBD1 TRBV18 - CASSPRDRNYNEQFF TGTGCCAGCTCACCTCGGGACAGGAATTACAATGAGCAGTTCTTC
15 TRBJ2-2 - TRBV19 - CASSQLYGDTGELFF TGTGCCAGTAGTCAGCTATACGGGGACACCGGGGAGCTGTTTTTT
13 TRBJ2-1 TRBD2 TRBV15 - CATSRGLGTSPFF TGTGCCACCAGCAGAGGACTTGGGACTAGCCCCTTCTTC
14 TRBJ1-1 - TRBV7-3 - CASSLTGGLTEAFF TGTGCCAGCAGCTTAACCGGAGGACTGACTGAAGCTTTCTTT
16 TRBJ2-1 - TRBV2 - CASSPFQSGSYNEQFF TGTGCCAGCAGCCCGTTCCAATCGGGCTCCTACAATGAGCAGTTCTTC
13 TRBJ2-1 TRBD2 TRBV12-3/TRBV12-4 - CASSRSGKYEQFF TGTGCCAGCAGTCGTAGCGGGAAATATGAGCAGTTCTTC
14 TRBJ1-1 - TRBV7-9 - CASSIQGPSGEAFF TGTGCCAGCAGCATTCAGGGGCCGTCCGGTGAAGCTTTCTTT
15 TRBJ1-2 TRBD1 TRBV10-3 - CAISESPGTDYGYTF TGTGCCATCAGTGAGTCGCCCGGGACAGACTATGGCTACACCTTC
15 TRBJ2-7 - TRBV18 - CASSPRIAETYEQYF TGTGCCAGCTCACCACGAATAGCGGAGACCTACGAGCAGTACTTC